This T cell receptor (beta chain) was recorded in a study of CD8 T cells in ankylosing spondylitis. General study results and limits: Among TCR beta sequences, a motif of eight highly homologous variants appeared characteristic of ankylosing spondylitis blood. Reportedly, matched ankylosing spondylitis synovial fluid was significantly enriched for disease-linked clones.

Libraries of TCR beta came from quantitative 5'-RACE with molecular barcodes. MiXCR was run by TCRdb on the 5' RACE reads, yielding one entry per CDR3 protein. The repertoire holds 700,000 to 850,000 distinct CDR3 sequences, with 10% to 15% as singletons. This clonotype was seen more than once but under ten times. The antigen is undetermined. There are 13 residues in the CDR3. Germline V gene sequence: CDR1 MGHDK, CDR2 SYGVNS. Between the trimmed V and J ends, which lost 4 bases and 4 bases, there was a span of 5 bases. The sample was blood, either unsorted or a sorted T cell fraction (not recorded which). This chain connects TRBV25-1 to TRBJ2-6; the D is unclear. This receptor was obtained from a male donor with ankylosing spondylitis. The CDR3 nucleotides are TGTGCCAGCAGTGCCCCAGGGGCCAACGTCCTGACTTTC. Protein product: CASSAPGANVLTF.